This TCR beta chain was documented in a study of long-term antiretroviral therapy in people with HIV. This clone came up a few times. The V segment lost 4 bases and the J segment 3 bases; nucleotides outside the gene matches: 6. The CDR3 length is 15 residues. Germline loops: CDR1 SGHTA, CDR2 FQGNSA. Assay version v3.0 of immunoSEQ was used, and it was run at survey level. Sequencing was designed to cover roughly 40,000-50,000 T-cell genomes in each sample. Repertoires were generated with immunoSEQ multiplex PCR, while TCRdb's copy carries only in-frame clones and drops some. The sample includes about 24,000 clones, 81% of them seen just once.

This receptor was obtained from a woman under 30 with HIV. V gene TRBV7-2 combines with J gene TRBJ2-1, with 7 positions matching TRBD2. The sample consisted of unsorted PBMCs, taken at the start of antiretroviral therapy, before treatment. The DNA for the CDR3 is TGTGCCAGCAGCTCGCGGGAGACAGTCTACAATGAGCAGTTCTTC. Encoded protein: CASSSRETVYNEQFF.